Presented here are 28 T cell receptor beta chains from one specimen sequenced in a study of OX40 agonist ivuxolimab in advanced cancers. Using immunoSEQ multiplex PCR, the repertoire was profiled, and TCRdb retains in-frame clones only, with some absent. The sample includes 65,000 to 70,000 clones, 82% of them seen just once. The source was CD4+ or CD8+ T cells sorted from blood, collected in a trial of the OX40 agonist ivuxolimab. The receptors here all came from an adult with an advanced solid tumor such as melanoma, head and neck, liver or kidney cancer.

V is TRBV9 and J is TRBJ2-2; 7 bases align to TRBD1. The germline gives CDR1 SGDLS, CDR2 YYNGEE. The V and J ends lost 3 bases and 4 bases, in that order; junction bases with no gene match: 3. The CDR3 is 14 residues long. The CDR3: CASSATGPTGELFF. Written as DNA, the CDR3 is TGTGCCAGCAGCGCGACAGGGCCCACCGGGGAGCTGTTTTTT.

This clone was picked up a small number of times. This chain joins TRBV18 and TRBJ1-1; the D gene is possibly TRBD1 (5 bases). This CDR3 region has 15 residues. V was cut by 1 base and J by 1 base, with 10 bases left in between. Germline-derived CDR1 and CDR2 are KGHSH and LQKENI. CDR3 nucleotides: TGTGCCAGCTCACCACAGGGGAGGTCGAACACTGAAGCTTTCTTT. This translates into CASSPQGRSNTEAFF.

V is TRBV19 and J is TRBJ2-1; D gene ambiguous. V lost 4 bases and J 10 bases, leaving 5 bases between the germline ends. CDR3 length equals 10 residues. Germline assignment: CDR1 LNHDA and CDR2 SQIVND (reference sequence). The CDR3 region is CASSTREQFF. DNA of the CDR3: TGTGCCAGTAGTACGCGGGAGCAGTTCTTC.

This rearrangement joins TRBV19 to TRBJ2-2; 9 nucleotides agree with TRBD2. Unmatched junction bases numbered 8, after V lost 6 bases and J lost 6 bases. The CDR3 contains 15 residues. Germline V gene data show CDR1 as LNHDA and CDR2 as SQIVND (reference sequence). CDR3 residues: CASSALAGTAGELFF. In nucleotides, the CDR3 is TGTGCCAGTAGCGCCCTAGCGGGGACCGCCGGGGAGCTGTTTTTT.

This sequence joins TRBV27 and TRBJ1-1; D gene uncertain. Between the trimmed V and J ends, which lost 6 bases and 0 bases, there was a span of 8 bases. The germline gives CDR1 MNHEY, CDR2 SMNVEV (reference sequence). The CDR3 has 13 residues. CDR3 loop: CASRGLMNTEAFF. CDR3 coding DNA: TGTGCCAGCAGGGGGTTAATGAACACTGAAGCTTTCTTT.

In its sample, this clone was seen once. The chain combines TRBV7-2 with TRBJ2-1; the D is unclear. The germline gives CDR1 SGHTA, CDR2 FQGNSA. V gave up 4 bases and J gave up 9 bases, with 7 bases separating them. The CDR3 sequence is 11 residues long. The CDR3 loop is CASSSQIEQFF. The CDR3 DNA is TGTGCCAGCAGCTCCCAAATTGAGCAGTTCTTC. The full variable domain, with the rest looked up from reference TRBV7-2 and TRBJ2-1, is GAGVSQSPSNKVTEKGKDVELRCDPISGHTALYWYRQSLGQGLEFLIYFQGNSAPDKSGLPSDRFSAERTGGSVSTLTIQRTQQEDSAVYLCASSSQIEQFFGPGTRLTVL.

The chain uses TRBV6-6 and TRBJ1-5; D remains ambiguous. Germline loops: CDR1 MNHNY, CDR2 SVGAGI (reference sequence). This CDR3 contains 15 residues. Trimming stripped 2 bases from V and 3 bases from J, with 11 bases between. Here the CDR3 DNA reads TGTGCCAGCAGTTACGAGGGTAGGACCAATCAGCCCCAGCATTTT. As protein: CASSYEGRTNQPQHF.

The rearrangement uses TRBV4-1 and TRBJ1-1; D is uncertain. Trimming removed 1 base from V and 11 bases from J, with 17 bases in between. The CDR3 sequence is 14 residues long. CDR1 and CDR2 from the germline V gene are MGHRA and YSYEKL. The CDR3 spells CASSQVVMGLAAFF. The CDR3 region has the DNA TGCGCCAGCAGCCAAGTGGTCATGGGTTTGGCGGCTTTCTTT.

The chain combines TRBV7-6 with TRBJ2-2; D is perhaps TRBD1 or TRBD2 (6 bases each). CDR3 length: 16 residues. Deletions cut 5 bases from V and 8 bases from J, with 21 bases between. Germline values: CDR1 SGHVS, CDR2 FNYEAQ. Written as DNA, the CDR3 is TGTGCCAGCAGCGTACGCGGCGGCAGGGGACTGGGGGAGCTGTTTTTT. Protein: CASSVRGGRGLGELFF. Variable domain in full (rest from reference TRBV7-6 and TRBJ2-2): GAGVSQSPRYKVTKRGQDVALRCDPISGHVSLYWYRQALGQGPEFLTYFNYEAQQDKSGLPNDRFSAERPEGSISTLTIQRTEQRDSAMYRCASSVRGGRGLGELFFGEGSRLTVL.

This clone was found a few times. The chain's CDR3 is CASSLVGEGAEAFF. The CDR3 DNA reads TGTGCCAGCAGCTTGGTCGGGGAGGGCGCTGAAGCTTTCTTT. The chain recombines TRBV5-4 with TRBJ1-1; no clear D. This CDR3 has 14 residues. V gave up 0 bases and J gave up 6 bases, with 12 bases separating them. Per germline, CDR1 SGHNT and CDR2 YYREEE (reference sequence).

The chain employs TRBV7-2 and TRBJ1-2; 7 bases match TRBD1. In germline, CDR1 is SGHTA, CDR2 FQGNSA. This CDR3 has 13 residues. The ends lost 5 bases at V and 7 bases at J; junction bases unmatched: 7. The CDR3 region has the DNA TGTGCCAGCAGCCTACAGGGGTACGCTGGCTACACCTTC. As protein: CASSLQGYAGYTF. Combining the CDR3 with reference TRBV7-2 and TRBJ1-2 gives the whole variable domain GAGVSQSPSNKVTEKGKDVELRCDPISGHTALYWYRQSLGQGLEFLIYFQGNSAPDKSGLPSDRFSAERTGGSVSTLTIQRTQQEDSAVYLCASSLQGYAGYTFGSGTRLTVV.

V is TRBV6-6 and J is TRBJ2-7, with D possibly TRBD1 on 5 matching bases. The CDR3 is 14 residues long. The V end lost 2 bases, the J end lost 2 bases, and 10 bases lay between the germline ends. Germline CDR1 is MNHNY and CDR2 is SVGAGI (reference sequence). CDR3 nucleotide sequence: TGTGCCAGCAGTTACGGGCAGGGTCCCTACGAGCAGTACGTC. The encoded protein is CASSYGQGPYEQYV.

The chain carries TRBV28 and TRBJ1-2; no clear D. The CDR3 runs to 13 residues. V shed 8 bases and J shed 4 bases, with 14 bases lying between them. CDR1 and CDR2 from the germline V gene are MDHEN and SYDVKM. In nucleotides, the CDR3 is TGTGCCAGCGGGTCCAGGTTCGGCTATGGCTACACCTTC. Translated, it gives CASGSRFGYGYTF.

The DNA for the CDR3 is TGTGCCAGCAGCGTAAGTCCGGGACCCGGAAACACCATATATTTT. Protein product: CASSVSPGPGNTIYF. The chain uses TRBV9 and TRBJ1-3, with D perhaps matching TRBD1 (5 bases). V gave up 1 base and J gave up 4 bases, with 12 bases separating them. CDR1 and CDR2 (germline): SGDLS, YYNGEE. CDR3 length equals 15 residues.

In DNA, the CDR3 is TGTGCCAGCAGTGAAATCGGTGGCTACACCTTC. It yields the protein CASSEIGGYTF. V is TRBV2 and J is TRBJ1-2, with unresolved D. The germline V gene encodes CDR1 SNHLY and CDR2 FYNNEI. Trimming removed 2 bases at V and 7 bases at J, with 5 bases between. The CDR3 runs 11 residues.

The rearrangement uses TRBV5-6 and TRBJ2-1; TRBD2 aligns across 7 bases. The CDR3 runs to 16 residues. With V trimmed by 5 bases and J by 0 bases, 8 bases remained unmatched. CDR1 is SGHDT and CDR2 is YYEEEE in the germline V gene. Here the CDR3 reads CASSSDGGSSYNEQFF. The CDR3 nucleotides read TGTGCCAGCAGTTCTGACGGGGGGAGCTCCTACAATGAGCAGTTCTTC.

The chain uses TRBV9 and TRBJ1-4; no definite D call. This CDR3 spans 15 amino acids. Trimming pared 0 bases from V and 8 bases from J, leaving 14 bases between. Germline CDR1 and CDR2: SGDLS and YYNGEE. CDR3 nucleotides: TGTGCCAGCAGCGTAGGATCTCTTTTAGGAGAAAAACTGTTTTTT. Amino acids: CASSVGSLLGEKLFF.

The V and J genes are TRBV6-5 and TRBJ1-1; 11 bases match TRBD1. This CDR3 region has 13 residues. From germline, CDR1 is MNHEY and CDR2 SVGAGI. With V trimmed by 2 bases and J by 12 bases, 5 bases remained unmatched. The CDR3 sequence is CASSYEGQGVTFF. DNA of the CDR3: TGTGCCAGCAGTTACGAGGGACAGGGGGTAACTTTCTTT.

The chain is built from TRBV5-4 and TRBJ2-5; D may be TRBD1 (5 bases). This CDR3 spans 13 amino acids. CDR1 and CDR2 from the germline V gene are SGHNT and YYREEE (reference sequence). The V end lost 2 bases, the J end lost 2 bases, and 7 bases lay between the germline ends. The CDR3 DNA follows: TGTGCCAGCAGCTTACAGGAGCAAGAGACCCAGTACTTC. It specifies CASSLQEQETQYF.

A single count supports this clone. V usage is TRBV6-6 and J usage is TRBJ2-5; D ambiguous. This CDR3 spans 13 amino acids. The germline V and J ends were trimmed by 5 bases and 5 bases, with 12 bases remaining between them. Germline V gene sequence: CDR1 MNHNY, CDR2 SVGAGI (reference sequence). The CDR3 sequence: CASSVASLETQYF. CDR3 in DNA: TGTGCCAGCAGTGTGGCTAGTCTGGAGACCCAGTACTTC.

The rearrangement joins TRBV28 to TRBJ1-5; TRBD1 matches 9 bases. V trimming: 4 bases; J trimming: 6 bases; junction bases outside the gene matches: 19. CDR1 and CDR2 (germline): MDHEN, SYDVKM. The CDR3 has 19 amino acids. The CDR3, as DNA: TGTGCCAGCAGTTACGCACAGGACCGGGACAGGGCCTTTAGTCAGCCCCAGCATTTT. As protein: CASSYAQDRDRAFSQPQHF.

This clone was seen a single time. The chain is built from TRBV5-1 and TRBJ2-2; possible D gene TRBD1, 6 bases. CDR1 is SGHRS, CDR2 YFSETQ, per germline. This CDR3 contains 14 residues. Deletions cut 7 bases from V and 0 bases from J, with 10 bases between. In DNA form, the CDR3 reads TGCGCCAGCTGGGGACACTCGAACACCGGGGAGCTGTTTTTT. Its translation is CASWGHSNTGELFF.

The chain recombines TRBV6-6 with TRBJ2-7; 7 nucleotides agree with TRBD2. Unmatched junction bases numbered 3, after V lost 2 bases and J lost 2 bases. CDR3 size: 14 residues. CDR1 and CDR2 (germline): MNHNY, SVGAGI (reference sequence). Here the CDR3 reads CASSYGAGPYEQYF. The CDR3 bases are TGTGCCAGCAGTTACGGAGCGGGACCCTACGAGCAGTACTTC.

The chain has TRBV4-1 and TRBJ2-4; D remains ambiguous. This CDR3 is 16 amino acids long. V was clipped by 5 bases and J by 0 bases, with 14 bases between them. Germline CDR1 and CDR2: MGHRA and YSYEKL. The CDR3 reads CASSTRGALAKNIQYF. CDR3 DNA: TGCGCCAGCAGCACCCGAGGAGCACTAGCCAAAAACATTCAGTACTTC.

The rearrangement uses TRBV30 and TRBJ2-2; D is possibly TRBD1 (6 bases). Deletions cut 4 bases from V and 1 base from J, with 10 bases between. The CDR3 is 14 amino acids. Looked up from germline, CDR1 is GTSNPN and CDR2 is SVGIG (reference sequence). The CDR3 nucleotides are TGTGCCTGGACCGGGACACTGAACACCGGGGAGCTGTTTTTT. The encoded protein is CAWTGTLNTGELFF.

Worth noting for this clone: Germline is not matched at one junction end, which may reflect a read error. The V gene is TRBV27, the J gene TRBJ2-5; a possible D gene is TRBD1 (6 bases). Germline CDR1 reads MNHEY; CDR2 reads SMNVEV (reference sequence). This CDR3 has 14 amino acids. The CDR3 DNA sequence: TGTGCCAGCAGCCAGCGGACAGACCAAGAGTCCCAGTACTTC. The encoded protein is CASSQRTDQESQYF.

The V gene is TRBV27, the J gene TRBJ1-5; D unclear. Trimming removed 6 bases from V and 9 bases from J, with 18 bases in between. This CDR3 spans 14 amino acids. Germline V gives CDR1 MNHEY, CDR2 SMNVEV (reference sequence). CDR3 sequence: CASRAKVNPGPQHF. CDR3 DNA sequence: TGTGCCAGCAGGGCAAAGGTAAATCCAGGGCCCCAGCATTTT.

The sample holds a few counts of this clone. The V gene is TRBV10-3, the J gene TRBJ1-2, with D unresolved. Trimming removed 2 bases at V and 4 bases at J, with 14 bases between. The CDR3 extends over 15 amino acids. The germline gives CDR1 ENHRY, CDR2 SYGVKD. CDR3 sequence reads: CAISEPPVEVYGYTF. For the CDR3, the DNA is TGTGCCATCAGTGAGCCGCCTGTGGAGGTCTATGGCTACACCTTC.